Listed here is a single TCR beta chain. Its antigen remains unknown. Researchers ran the PCR with 60 Vbeta and 13 Jbeta primers. Here immunoSEQ multiplex PCR was the method, and the copy in TCRdb shows in-frame clones only, minus some. Altogether 150,000 to 200,000 clones are present, around 86% being singletons, with the ten largest covering about 1.9%. The data belong to a study of cytomegalovirus exposure and HLA in healthy donors. Regarding the study as a whole: CMV serostatus was the only immune exposure information that was available. Among donors in an Asian-associated ancestry cluster, a later analysis reportedly found fewer N-insertions than the roughly 700-donor mean.

This receptor was taken from a human donor in good health. Sequenced: PBMCs.

CDR3 in amino acids: CASSFILSGNTIYF. CDR3 coding DNA: TGTGCCAGCAGCTTTATCCTTTCTGGAAACACCATATATTTT. V gene TRBV7-9 combines with J gene TRBJ1-3; D ambiguous. Deletions cut 3 bases from V and 1 base from J, with 7 bases between. The CDR3 extends over 14 amino acids. Germline-derived CDR1 and CDR2 are SEHNR and FQNEAQ (reference sequence).